This T cell receptor (beta chain) is drawn from a study of regulatory T cells in long-lasting Graves disease. Time point of the sample: newly diagnosed GD, antithyroid drugs for less than 3 months. PBMC RNA served as the TCR library source. This clonotype was recorded a few times. According to the study, TCR beta libraries were built with iRepertoire HTBI primers and CDR3-region Arm-PCR. TCRdb re-derived calls from the multiplex PCR reads in MiXCR, one entry per CDR3 protein. The data contain about 350,000 distinct CDR3 sequences, roughly 15% of them singletons. The CDR3 contains 16 residues. CDR1 is SGHRS, CDR2 YFSETQ, per germline. V dropped 1 base and J dropped 3 bases, with 13 bases sitting between them. Another study also made use of these data, one on T cells in Graves' hyperthyroidism and ophthalmopathy.

This sequence originates from a woman aged 18-35 years with Graves disease. The chain is built from TRBV5-1 and TRBJ1-4; the D gene is possibly TRBD1 (5 bases). The specimen comprised peripheral blood mononuclear cells (PBMCs), sampled at new diagnosis, from a patient treated with antithyroid drugs. The CDR3 protein is CASSLSFGGANEKLFF. Here the CDR3 DNA reads TGCGCCAGCAGCTTGTCGTTCGGGGGGGCTAATGAAAAACTGTTTTTT.